This T cell receptor beta chain was obtained from a study of blood T cell repertoires in COVID-19. The assay was immunoSEQ multiplex PCR, and TCRdb's table has in-frame clones only and misses some. The repertoire has more than 200,000 clones, 85% to 90% of them found once; the top ten carry roughly 12%. Recruited during active infection, patients (from Seattle) were subsequently followed longitudinally. Germline V lookup: CDR1 SGHRS, CDR2 YFSETQ. There are 15 residues in the CDR3. The V gene lost 4 bases and the J gene lost 7 bases, with 15 bases spanning the gap. This receptor was identified in a man aged 50 to 59 with COVID-19, enrolled during active disease. The sequenced sample consisted of peripheral blood. V gene TRBV5-1 combines with J gene TRBJ1-6, with D perhaps matching TRBD1 (5 bases). CDR3: CASSPSGAHNSPLHF. DNA for the CDR3: TGCGCCAGCAGCCCGAGTGGGGCGCACAATTCACCCCTCCACTTT.